One and the same sample provided the 27 T cell receptor beta chains below, sequenced in a study of blood T cell repertoires in COVID-19 (TCRdb year 2020). Libraries were made using the immunoSEQ multiplex PCR assay. TCRdb's version of the immuneACCESS table is confined to in-frame rearrangements and falls short of the full clone set. An unresolved V gene accounts for under half of the shortfall where checked; the remainder is of unknown origin. The sample profile shows approximately 94,000 clones; approximately 86% of them were found once. The ten largest clonotypes hold approximately 5% of the sample. Sequenced: peripheral blood. Receptors were obtained from a human donor in a cohort sampled during active COVID-19.

The genes are TRBV19 and TRBJ1-2, with D hard to call. Germline CDR1 LNHDA, CDR2 SQIVND (reference sequence). Trimming removed 3 bases at V and 6 bases at J, with 5 bases between. This CDR3 region has 11 residues. CDR3 nucleotides: TGTGCCAGTAGTATGAGGAATGGCTACACCTTC. Its translation: CASSMRNGYTF.

The V call is TRBV6-2 or TRBV6-3, the J call TRBJ2-1, with 9 bases fitting TRBD2. The CDR3 loop spans 13 amino acids. V gave up 5 bases and J gave up 9 bases; unmatched junction bases: 5. The V gene's germline CDR1 is MNHEY and CDR2 SVGEGT. CDR3 coding DNA: TGTGCCAGCAGTCCCCGAGCGGGAGGTGAGCAGTTCTTC. Amino acid sequence: CASSPRAGGEQFF.

This sequence joins TRBV12-3 or TRBV12-4 and TRBJ1-1, with 7 bases fitting TRBD1. After removal of 5 bases from V and 1 base from J, the junction contained 1 base not matched to a gene. This CDR3 contains 13 residues. The CDR3 region has the DNA TGTGCCAGCAGTAAGGGGGCGAACACTGAAGCTTTCTTT. Translated: CASSKGANTEAFF.

The rearrangement joins TRBV19 to TRBJ2-7; 13 bases fit TRBD2. Germline loops: CDR1 LNHDA, CDR2 SQIVND (reference sequence). The CDR3 has 17 residues. The ends lost 6 bases at V and 5 bases at J; junction bases unmatched: 13. The CDR3 spells CASSRLAGGPLGDEQYF. CDR3 DNA sequence: TGTGCCAGTAGCCGACTAGCGGGAGGCCCCCTCGGGGACGAGCAGTACTTC. Full variable domain (rest looked up from reference TRBV19 and TRBJ2-7): DGGITQSPKYLFRKEGQNVTLSCEQNLNHDAMYWYRQDPGQGLRLIYYSQIVNDFQKGDIAEGYSVSREKKESFPLTVTSAQKNPTAFYLCASSRLAGGPLGDEQYFGPGTRLTVT.

This chain connects TRBV3-1 (or the pseudogene TRBV3-2) to TRBJ2-3, with TRBD2 matching over 12 bases. This CDR3 is built from 18 residues. The J segment lost 4 bases and the V segment lost 0 bases, leaving 8 bases of the junction unmatched. Germline CDR1 reads LGHDT; CDR2 reads YNNKEL (reference sequence). CDR3 DNA sequence: TGTGCCAGCAGCCAAGATCGCCCTAGCGGGAGGGTAGCAGATACGCAGTATTTT. It specifies CASSQDRPSGRVADTQYF.

V and J are TRBV4-3 and TRBJ2-1, with 10 positions matching TRBD1. This CDR3 comprises 17 residues. In germline, CDR1 is LGHNA, CDR2 YSLEER. The ends lost 3 bases at V and 3 bases at J; junction bases unmatched: 8. The CDR3 reads CASSHASTGGYYNEQFF. In DNA form, the CDR3 reads TGCGCCAGCAGCCATGCCTCGACAGGGGGCTACTACAATGAGCAGTTCTTC.

V usage is TRBV19 and J usage is TRBJ1-2, with D perhaps TRBD1 (6 bases). Trimming cost V 7 bases and J 7 bases, with 34 bases left between them. This CDR3 has 19 residues. Germline lookup yields CDR1 LNHDA and CDR2 SQIVND (reference sequence). The CDR3 bases are TGTGCCAGTACCCCGAACCGTCTTGATGAGGTGACAGGTTCGGTTGGCTACACCTTC. It encodes CASTPNRLDEVTGSVGYTF.

The chain has TRBV24-1 and TRBJ2-3; maybe TRBD1 (6 bases). The length of the CDR3 is 15 residues. With 7 bases removed from V and 4 bases from J, the gap between germline ends came to 17 bases. The V gene's germline CDR1 is KGHDR and CDR2 SFDVKD. The CDR3 loop is CATSPTGGGPDTQYF. The CDR3 DNA reads TGTGCCACCAGCCCCACCGGTGGGGGCCCAGATACGCAGTATTTT.

This rearrangement joins TRBV23-1 to TRBJ2-1, with a weak D call TRBD1 (6 bases). TRBV23-1 is an ORF, with its function uncertain. The CDR3 is 19 residues long. With 3 bases removed from V and 3 bases from J, the gap between germline ends came to 24 bases. CDR3 coding DNA: TGCGCCAGCAGTCATTCCCCCCCCCAAGGGACAAACTTCTACAATGAGCAGTTCTTC. Protein: CASSHSPPQGTNFYNEQFF.

Points on this clone: Other DNA sequences within the sample encode an identical CDR3. DNA for the CDR3: TGTGCCAGCAGCTTGGGGGCCTCCTACGAGCAGTACTTC. This encodes CASSLGASYEQYF. The V gene is TRBV7-6, the J gene TRBJ2-7; TRBD1 might be the D (6 bases). CDR1 and CDR2 (germline): SGHVS, FNYEAQ. CDR3 size: 13 residues. V was clipped by 3 bases and J by 0 bases, with 6 bases between them.

The chain has TRBV29-1 and TRBJ2-1, with unresolved D. V lost 7 bases, J lost 1 base, and 14 bases lay in between. The CDR3 runs to 14 residues. CDR1 and CDR2 from the germline V gene are SQVTM and ANQGSEA. In nucleotides, the CDR3 is TGCAGCGCATTATGGGCAGGATCCTACAATGAGCAGTTCTTC. Translating gives CSALWAGSYNEQFF.

V usage is TRBV20-1 and J usage is TRBJ2-7; TRBD2 agrees at 7 bases. V lost 3 bases, J lost 2 bases, and 10 bases stayed unmatched. Germline CDR1 reads DFQATT; CDR2 reads SNEGSKA (reference sequence). CDR3 length equals 15 residues. Here the CDR3 reads CSASFLPSGPYEQYF. In nucleotides, the CDR3 is TGCAGTGCTAGTTTTCTACCTAGCGGACCCTACGAGCAGTACTTC.

V usage is TRBV9 and J usage is TRBJ2-2; no firm D call. Germline CDR1 is SGDLS and CDR2 is YYNGEE. Trimming removed 1 base from V and 3 bases from J, with 7 bases in between. The CDR3 consists of 14 residues. In DNA, the CDR3 is TGTGCCAGCAGCGTACTAGACTACACCGGGGAGCTGTTTTTT. Translated: CASSVLDYTGELFF.

This chain uses TRBV9 with TRBJ2-3; TRBD2 agrees at 7 bases. The CDR3 has 14 amino acids. Trimming at V came to 8 bases and at J to 7 bases, leaving 13 bases not matched to a gene. Germline CDR1 SGDLS, CDR2 YYNGEE. The CDR3 region is CASNGGSPFNTQYF. CDR3 in DNA: TGTGCCAGTAATGGCGGGAGCCCATTCAATACGCAGTATTTT.

The chain combines TRBV14 with TRBJ2-7; D perhaps matches TRBD1 (6 bases). CDR1 is SGHDN, CDR2 FVKESK, per germline. This CDR3 is built from 14 residues. The germline V and J ends were trimmed by 8 bases and 3 bases, with 17 bases remaining between them. In DNA, the CDR3 is TGTGCCAGCTCCTCTCACCAGGGGAACTACGAGCAGTACTTC. Protein sequence: CASSSHQGNYEQYF. Filled out from reference TRBV14 and TRBJ2-7, the complete variable domain reads EAGVTQFPSHSVIEKGQTVTLRCDPISGHDNLYWYRRVMGKEIKFLLHFVKESKQDESGMPNNRFLAERTGGTYSTLKVQPAELEDSGVYFCASSSHQGNYEQYFGPGTRLTVT.

This chain links TRBV5-1 with TRBJ2-5, with 13 bases matching TRBD2. V gave up 0 bases and J gave up 5 bases; unmatched junction bases: 7. Germline lookup yields CDR1 SGHRS and CDR2 YFSETQ. The CDR3 is 17 amino acids. This chain's CDR3 is CASSLGRTSGSGETQYF. The CDR3 DNA reads as TGCGCCAGCAGCTTGGGGAGGACTAGCGGGAGCGGCGAGACCCAGTACTTC.

The chain joins TRBV19 to TRBJ2-7, with D perhaps matching TRBD2 (5 bases). The germline CDR1 and CDR2 sequences are LNHDA and SQIVND (reference sequence). The V end lost 6 bases, the J end lost 5 bases, and 20 bases lay between the germline ends. The CDR3 is 15 amino acids. The CDR3 loop is CASRDSYGSLHEQYF. The CDR3 DNA sequence: TGTGCCAGTAGGGACTCTTACGGATCCCTCCACGAGCAGTACTTC.

This chain uses TRBV5-1 with TRBJ1-2; 8 nucleotides align to TRBD1. The CDR3 contains 15 residues. The trim removed 2 bases at V and 8 bases at J, leaving 11 bases unmatched. Germline lookup yields CDR1 SGHRS and CDR2 YFSETQ. CDR3: CASSFFVQGGEGYTF. DNA for the CDR3: TGCGCCAGCAGCTTTTTTGTACAGGGGGGAGAAGGCTACACCTTC.

V is TRBV18 and J is TRBJ2-1; possibly TRBD1 for D (6 bases). CDR1 is KGHSH, CDR2 LQKENI, per germline. Trimming took off 6 bases at V and 2 bases at J, with 11 bases between the two ends. The CDR3 sequence is 14 residues long. The CDR3 reads CASSPGHPYNEQFF. Here the CDR3 DNA reads TGTGCCAGCTCTCCGGGACACCCCTACAATGAGCAGTTCTTC.

J is TRBJ2-3 and V is TRBV19; 7 bases fit TRBD1. J was trimmed by 6 bases and V by 5 bases; bases with no gene match: 2. The CDR3 runs to 12 residues. Per germline, CDR1 LNHDA and CDR2 SQIVND (reference sequence). The CDR3 DNA reads TGTGCCAGTAGTGACAGGGAGGATACGCAGTATTTT. Protein product: CASSDREDTQYF.

The chain links TRBV2 to TRBJ2-7, with D unresolved. This CDR3 region has 14 residues. V was shortened by 7 bases and J by 6 bases, with 19 bases between the two germline ends. Germline V gives CDR1 SNHLY, CDR2 FYNNEI. The CDR3 sequence: CASKKTWAPPEQYF. CDR3 nucleotide sequence: TGTGCCAGCAAAAAAACCTGGGCCCCACCCGAGCAGTACTTC.

The chain joins TRBV9 to TRBJ2-5; perhaps TRBD2 as D (5 bases). The CDR3 is 12 residues long. V lost 0 bases, J lost 9 bases, and 9 bases lay in between. Germline values: CDR1 SGDLS, CDR2 YYNGEE. CDR3 amino acids: CASSVVPGAQYF. The CDR3 bases are TGTGCCAGCAGCGTAGTCCCCGGGGCCCAGTACTTC. The entire variable domain, with the rest obtained from reference TRBV9 and TRBJ2-5, is as follows: DSGVTQTPKHLITATGQRVTLRCSPRSGDLSVYWYQQSLDQGLQFLIQYYNGEERAKGNILERFSAQQFPDLHSELNLSSLELGDSALYFCASSVVPGAQYFGPGTRLLVL.

V and J are TRBV30 and TRBJ2-1; D may be TRBD1 (6 bases). The germline V gene encodes CDR1 GTSNPN and CDR2 SVGIG (reference sequence). CDR3 length: 14 residues. The V gene lost 4 bases and the J gene lost 0 bases, with 10 bases spanning the gap. CDR3 region: CAWITGFSYNEQFF. Here the CDR3 DNA reads TGTGCCTGGATCACAGGGTTCTCCTACAATGAGCAGTTCTTC.

This clone was counted a single time. V is TRBV7-2 and J is TRBJ2-5; D is uncertain. Per germline, CDR1 SGHTA and CDR2 FQGNSA. The CDR3 sequence is 14 residues long. V dropped 0 bases and J dropped 1 base, with 6 bases sitting between them. The CDR3 DNA reads TGTGCCAGCAGCTTAGCGGCCAGCCAAGAGACCCAGTACTTC. This codes for CASSLAASQETQYF.

The chain links TRBV6-5 to TRBJ2-2; possible D gene TRBD1, 6 bases. The CDR3 has 13 amino acids. Trimming cost V 6 bases and J 4 bases, with 9 bases left between them. The germline CDR1 and CDR2 sequences are MNHEY and SVGAGI. The CDR3 DNA follows: TGTGCCAGCAGCAGGGGCCCCACCGGGGAGCTGTTTTTT. It yields the protein CASSRGPTGELFF.

The chain couples TRBV7-6 to TRBJ2-7; 7 bases line up with TRBD2. Germline V gene sequence: CDR1 SGHVS, CDR2 FNYEAQ. The CDR3 spans 14 residues. The V gene end was trimmed by 1 base and the J gene end by 5 bases; junction bases not matched to a gene: 5. CDR3 DNA: TGTGCCAGCAGCTTAGGCGGGAGTCACCACGAGCAGTACTTC. This codes for CASSLGGSHHEQYF.

The chain recombines TRBV18 with TRBJ2-5; 9 nucleotides match TRBD1. V trimming: 3 bases; J trimming: 10 bases; junction bases outside the gene matches: 9. The CDR3 spans 14 residues. Germline CDR1 is KGHSH and CDR2 is LQKENI. CDR3 amino acids: CASSPRTGVGDQYF. The CDR3 DNA reads TGTGCCAGCTCACCGCGGACAGGGGTCGGGGACCAGTACTTC. Drawing the rest from reference TRBV18 and TRBJ2-5, the complete variable domain is NAGVMQNPRHLVRRRGQEARLRCSPMKGHSHVYWYRQLPEEGLKFMVYLQKENIIDESGMPKERFSAEFPKEGPSILRIQQVVRGDSAAYFCASSPRTGVGDQYFGPGTRLLVL.